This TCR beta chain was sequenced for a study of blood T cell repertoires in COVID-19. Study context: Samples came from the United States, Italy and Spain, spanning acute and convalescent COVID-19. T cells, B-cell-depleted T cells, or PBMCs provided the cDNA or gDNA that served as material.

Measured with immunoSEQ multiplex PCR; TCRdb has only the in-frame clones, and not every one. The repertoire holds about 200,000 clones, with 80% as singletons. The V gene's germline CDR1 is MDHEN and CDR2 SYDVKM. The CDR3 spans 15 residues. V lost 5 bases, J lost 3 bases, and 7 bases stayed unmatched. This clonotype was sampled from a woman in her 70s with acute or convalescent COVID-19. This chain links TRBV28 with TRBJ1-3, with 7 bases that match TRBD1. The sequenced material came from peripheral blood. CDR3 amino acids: CASSKQGSLGNTIYF. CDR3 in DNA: TGTGCCAGCAGTAAACAGGGGTCTCTTGGAAACACCATATATTTT.